The 19 T cell receptor beta chains below come from one sample, sequenced in a study of response to subunit inactivated influenza vaccine. TCRdb re-analysed the RT-PCR reads in MiXCR, keeping a single row per CDR3 protein. The data contain approximately 520,000 distinct CDR3 sequences, approximately 15% of them singletons. The sequenced sample was CD4+ T cells sorted from PBMCs, obtained less than 30 months after vaccination. The receptor set was obtained from a man in his fifties or sixties who received an inactivated influenza vaccine.

This clonotype showed up many times. Sequence at one end of the junction differs from germline and may be a read error. The chain links TRBV5-1 to TRBJ2-2; D is possibly TRBD1 (6 bases). The CDR3 totals 17 residues. The V gene's germline CDR1 is SGHRS and CDR2 YFSETQ. CDR3 amino acids: CASSRETGPLNNGELFF. For the CDR3, the DNA is TGCGCCAGCAGTCGCGAAACAGGGCCCCTTAACAACGGGGAGCTGTTTTTT.

Only a few counts were recorded for this clonotype. The chain employs TRBV4-3 and TRBJ1-2; unclear D gene. Germline lookup yields CDR1 LGHNA and CDR2 YSLEER. This CDR3 is 14 amino acids long. With 4 bases removed from V and 3 bases from J, the gap between germline ends came to 12 bases. As DNA, the CDR3 is TGCGCCAGCAGCCCTTGGAAGGGTTACTATGGCTACACCTTC. Protein sequence: CASSPWKGYYGYTF.

This clonotype turned up a few times. The chain has TRBV2 and TRBJ1-2; 7 bases fit TRBD1. The CDR3 runs to 13 residues. Trimming at V came to 9 bases and at J to 4 bases, leaving 8 bases not matched to a gene. Looked up from germline, CDR1 is SNHLY and CDR2 is FYNNEI. Here the CDR3 DNA reads TGTGCCAGTCAAAGGGACAGTGTCTATGGCTACACCTTC. This gives the protein CASQRDSVYGYTF.

This clonotype was seen at least ten times. The V call is TRBV11-2, the J call TRBJ2-1; either TRBD1 or TRBD2 may fit D (5 bases each). V lost 3 bases to trimming and J lost 7 bases, with 16 bases between them. There are 15 residues in the CDR3. CDR1 SGHAT and CDR2 FQNNGV come from the germline V gene. CDR3 DNA sequence: TGTGCCAGCAGCTTTCCGGGACCTATCACGAATGAGCAGTTCTTC. The encoded protein is CASSFPGPITNEQFF.

This clonotype showed up just a few times. In nucleotides, the CDR3 is TGCGCCAGCAGCCCACGGACAGGGGCCGGAGAAAAACTGTTTTTT. Its protein is CASSPRTGAGEKLFF. J is TRBJ1-4 and V is TRBV5-1, with 9 bases matching TRBD1. This CDR3 has 15 amino acids. The J segment lost 8 bases and the V segment lost 4 bases, leaving 9 bases of the junction unmatched. The germline gives CDR1 SGHRS, CDR2 YFSETQ.

The rearrangement uses TRBV10-3 and TRBJ2-7, with D perhaps given as TRBD1 or TRBD2 (5 bases each). Trimming removed 8 bases at V and 2 bases at J, with 10 bases between. CDR3 size: 12 residues. CDR1 and CDR2 (germline): ENHRY, SYGVKD. The CDR3 DNA reads as TGTGCCATCCGGGGCCCAACCTACGAGCAGTACTTC. The encoded protein is CAIRGPTYEQYF.

This clonotype was recorded many times. The V and J genes are TRBV3-1 and TRBJ2-4; TRBD1 or TRBD2 may be the D gene (6 bases each). The CDR3 extends over 15 amino acids. Germline V gene lookup returns CDR1 LGHDT and CDR2 YNNKEL (reference sequence). The V end was cut by 2 bases, the J end by 8 bases, with 16 bases between. Here the CDR3 reads CASSQRETGADIQYF. The DNA of the CDR3 is TGTGCCAGCAGCCAACGGGAGACGGGGGCAGACATTCAGTACTTC.

This clonotype was recorded many times. The chain's CDR3 is CASSTPRSYEQYF. As DNA, the CDR3 is TGTGCCAGCAGTACGCCCCGCTCCTACGAGCAGTACTTC. The rearrangement links TRBV6-1 to TRBJ2-7; D is unclear. The CDR3 contains 13 residues. The V gene lost 5 bases and the J gene lost 0 bases, with 8 bases spanning the gap. Germline V gene data show CDR1 as MNHNS and CDR2 as SASEGT.

The chain is built from TRBV3-1 and TRBJ2-1; tentative D call: TRBD1 (6 bases). V lost 5 bases, J lost 8 bases, and 16 bases lay in between. The CDR3 runs 14 residues. Per germline, CDR1 LGHDT and CDR2 YNNKEL (reference sequence). CDR3 sequence: CASSGVQGLDEQFF. The CDR3 nucleotides are TGTGCCAGCAGCGGGGTACAGGGTTTGGATGAGCAGTTCTTC.

The DNA of the CDR3 is TGCAGCGCGACTAGCGGGAGGGCCGCGGGGGAGCAGTACTTC. Protein product: CSATSGRAAGEQYF. The rearrangement joins TRBV29-1 to TRBJ2-7; 14 nucleotides align to TRBD2. The CDR3 totals 14 residues. The trim removed 7 bases at V and 7 bases at J, leaving 9 bases unmatched. The germline V gene encodes CDR1 SQVTM and CDR2 ANQGSEA.

At least ten counts were recorded for this clonotype. The genes are TRBV7-7 and TRBJ2-5, with no clear D. There are 13 residues in the CDR3. The germline V and J ends were trimmed by 5 bases and 2 bases, with 9 bases remaining between them. Germline lookup yields CDR1 SSHAT and CDR2 FNYEAQ (reference sequence). CDR3 nucleotide sequence: TGTGCCAGCAGCACCGATAGGCAAGAGACCCAGTACTTC. This sequence encodes CASSTDRQETQYF.

This chain links TRBV6-4 with TRBJ2-2; D is unresolved. The V end lost 3 bases, the J end lost 3 bases, and 8 bases lay between the germline ends. Germline CDR1 and CDR2: MRHNA and SNTAGT. The CDR3 sequence is 14 residues long. This CDR3 reads CASSEVADTGELFF. For the CDR3, the DNA is TGTGCCAGCAGTGAAGTTGCTGACACCGGGGAGCTGTTTTTT.

The genes are TRBV7-9 and TRBJ1-3; no definite D call. There are 13 residues in the CDR3. V shed 4 bases and J shed 3 bases, with 7 bases lying between them. Per germline, CDR1 SEHNR and CDR2 FQNEAQ (reference sequence). The DNA of the CDR3 is TGTGCCAGCAGCTCCCTCCTTGGAAACACCATATATTTT. This encodes CASSSLLGNTIYF. The full variable domain, completed using reference TRBV7-9 and TRBJ1-3, is DTGVSQNPRHKITKRGQNVTFRCDPISEHNRLYWYRQTLGQGPEFLTYFQNEAQLEKSRLLSDRFSAERPKGSFSTLEIQRTEQGDSAMYLCASSSLLGNTIYFGEGSWLTVV.

This clonotype showed up just a few times. This sequence joins TRBV20-1 and TRBJ1-5, with a possible D match to TRBD1 (6 bases). Germline V gene data show CDR1 as DFQATT and CDR2 as SNEGSKA (reference sequence). The V and J ends lost 1 base and 5 bases respectively, with 9 bases between them. CDR3 length: 13 residues. Here the CDR3 DNA reads TGCAGTGCTAGAGGACAGGCTCATCAGCCCCAGCATTTT. Translation: CSARGQAHQPQHF.

This clonotype was detected ten times or more. This chain connects TRBV10-3 to TRBJ1-3; D may be TRBD1 (5 bases). CDR3 length equals 18 residues. With 6 bases removed from V and 4 bases from J, the gap between germline ends came to 25 bases. Germline V lookup: CDR1 ENHRY, CDR2 SYGVKD. CDR3 in amino acids: CAIRTTGQHNAGGNTIYF. CDR3 nucleotides: TGTGCCATCAGGACAACGGGGCAGCATAATGCTGGGGGAAACACCATATATTTT.

The chain uses TRBV12-3 or TRBV12-4 and TRBJ2-1; 9 positions agree with TRBD2. The CDR3 spans 15 residues. V lost 7 bases, J lost 4 bases, and 8 bases stayed unmatched. The CDR3 here is CASTRGGVIYNEQFF. The CDR3 DNA reads as TGTGCCAGCACCCGCGGGGGGGTAATTTACAATGAGCAGTTCTTC.

This clonotype was seen repeatedly, ten times or more. The chain uses TRBV7-3 and TRBJ2-1, with D perhaps matching TRBD1 (6 bases). This CDR3 is built from 14 residues. V was trimmed by 5 bases and J by 7 bases, leaving 15 bases between them. The germline CDR1 and CDR2 sequences are SGHTA and FQGTGA. The CDR3 bases are TGTGCCAGCAGCCCGTCCCAGGGGCAGAATGAGCAGTTCTTC. This encodes CASSPSQGQNEQFF. Complete variable domain (other parts from reference TRBV7-3 and TRBJ2-1): GAGVSQTPSNKVTEKGKYVELRCDPISGHTALYWYRQSLGQGPEFLIYFQGTGAADDSGLPNDRFFAVRPEGSVSTLKIQRTERGDSAVYLCASSPSQGQNEQFFGPGTRLTVL.

The V gene is TRBV20-1, the J gene TRBJ2-5; D unresolved. Germline-derived CDR1 and CDR2 are DFQATT and SNEGSKA (reference sequence). Trimming stripped 0 bases from V and 4 bases from J, with 15 bases between. CDR3 length: 15 residues. CDR3 DNA: TGCAGTGCTAGAGATTATCGTGACCCTGGAGAGACCCAGTACTTC. Translation: CSARDYRDPGETQYF.

This clonotype was counted a few times. The rearrangement joins TRBV20-1 to TRBJ2-1, with D hard to call. The V gene lost 3 bases and the J gene lost 0 bases, with 6 bases spanning the gap. This CDR3 spans 13 amino acids. The germline V gene encodes CDR1 DFQATT and CDR2 SNEGSKA (reference sequence). The CDR3 nucleotides read TGCAGTGCTAGTAGGAGCTCCTACAATGAGCAGTTCTTC. Its translation is CSASRSSYNEQFF.